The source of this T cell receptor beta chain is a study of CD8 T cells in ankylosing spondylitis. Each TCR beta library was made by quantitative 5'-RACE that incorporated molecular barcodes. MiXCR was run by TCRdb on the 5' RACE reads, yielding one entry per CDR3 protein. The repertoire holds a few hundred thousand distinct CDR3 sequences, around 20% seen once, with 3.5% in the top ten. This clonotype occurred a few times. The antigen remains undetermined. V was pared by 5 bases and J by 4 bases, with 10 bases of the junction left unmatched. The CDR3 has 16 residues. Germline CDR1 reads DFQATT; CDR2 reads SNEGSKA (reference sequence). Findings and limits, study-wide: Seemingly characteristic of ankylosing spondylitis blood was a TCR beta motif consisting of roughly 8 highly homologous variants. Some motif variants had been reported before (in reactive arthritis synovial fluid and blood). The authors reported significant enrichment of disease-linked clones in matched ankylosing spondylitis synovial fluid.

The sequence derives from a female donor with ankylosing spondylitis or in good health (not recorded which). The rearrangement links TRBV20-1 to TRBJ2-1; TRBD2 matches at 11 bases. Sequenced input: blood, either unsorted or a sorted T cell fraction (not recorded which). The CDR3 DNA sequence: TGCAGTGCTTCCTTCATAGCGGGAGGGGTTTACAATGAGCAGTTCTTC. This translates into CSASFIAGGVYNEQFF.